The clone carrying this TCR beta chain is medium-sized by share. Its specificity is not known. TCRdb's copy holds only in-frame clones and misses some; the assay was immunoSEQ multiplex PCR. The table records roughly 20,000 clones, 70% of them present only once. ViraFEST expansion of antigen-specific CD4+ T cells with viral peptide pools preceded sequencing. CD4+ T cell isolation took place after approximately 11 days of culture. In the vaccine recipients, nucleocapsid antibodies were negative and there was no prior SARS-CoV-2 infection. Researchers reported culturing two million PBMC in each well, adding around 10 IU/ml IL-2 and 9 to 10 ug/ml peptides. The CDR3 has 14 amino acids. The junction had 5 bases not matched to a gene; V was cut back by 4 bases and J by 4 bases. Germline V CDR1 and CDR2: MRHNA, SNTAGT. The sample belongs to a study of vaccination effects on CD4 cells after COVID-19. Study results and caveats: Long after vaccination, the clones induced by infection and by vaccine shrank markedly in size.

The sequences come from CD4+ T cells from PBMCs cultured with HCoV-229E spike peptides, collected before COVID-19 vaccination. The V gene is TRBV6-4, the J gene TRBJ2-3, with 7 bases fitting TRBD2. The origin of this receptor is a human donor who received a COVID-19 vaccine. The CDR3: CASSAGLEADTQYF. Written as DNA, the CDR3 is TGTGCCAGCAGTGCCGGACTAGAGGCAGATACGCAGTATTTT.